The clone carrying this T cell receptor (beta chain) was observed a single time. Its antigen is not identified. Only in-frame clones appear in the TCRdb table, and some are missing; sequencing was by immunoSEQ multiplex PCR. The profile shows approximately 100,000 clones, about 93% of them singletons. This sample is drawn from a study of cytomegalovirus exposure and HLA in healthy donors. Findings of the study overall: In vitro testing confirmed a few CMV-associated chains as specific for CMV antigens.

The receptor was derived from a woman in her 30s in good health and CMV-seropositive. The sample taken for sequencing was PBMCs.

In nucleotides, the CDR3 is TGCGCCAGCAGCCAAGAACGGGAGGTGCTCTACGAGCAGTACTTC. As protein: CASSQEREVLYEQYF. The rearrangement links TRBV4-3 to TRBJ2-7; 7 nucleotides agree with TRBD2. In germline, CDR1 is LGHNA, CDR2 YSLEER. Trimming removed 0 bases from V and 3 bases from J; junction bases left unmatched: 5. The CDR3 totals 15 residues.